One sample yielded the 20 T cell receptor beta chains listed below, sequenced in a study of OX40 agonist ivuxolimab in advanced cancers. The assay was immunoSEQ multiplex PCR, and TCRdb's table has in-frame clones only and misses some. The sample has about 66,000 clones, about 83% seen once. The sequencing used CD4+ or CD8+ T cells sorted from blood, collected in a trial of the OX40 agonist ivuxolimab. These receptors all stem from an adult with an advanced solid tumor such as melanoma, head and neck, liver or kidney cancer.

The V call is TRBV21-1, the J call TRBJ1-5; the D call of TRBD1 is as the table states it, not checked on the DNA. TRBV21-1 is a pseudogene. This CDR3 has 17 amino acids. The chain's CDR3 is CASSKAYGQGGWQPQHF. CDR3 DNA: TGTGCCAGCAGCAAAGCCTACGGACAGGGTGGGTGGCAGCCCCAGCATTTT.

This chain links TRBV7-2 with TRBJ2-1, with D unresolved. Trimming pared 5 bases from V and 6 bases from J, leaving 14 bases between. This CDR3 spans 14 amino acids. Germline V gene data show CDR1 as SGHTA and CDR2 as FQGNSA. CDR3 sequence reads: CASSPRAGSNEQFF. The CDR3 nucleotides read TGTGCCAGCAGCCCCCGGGCTGGGTCCAATGAGCAGTTCTTC.

V and J are TRBV7-9 and TRBJ2-3, with D tentatively TRBD2 (5 bases). Trimming removed 2 bases from V and 2 bases from J, with 11 bases in between. The CDR3 spans 15 residues. Germline-derived CDR1 and CDR2 are SEHNR and FQNEAQ (reference sequence). The CDR3 bases are TGTGCCAGCAGCTTATTTCTAGCCGACACAGATACGCAGTATTTT. This codes for CASSLFLADTDTQYF.

In its sample, this clone was seen a few times. The J gene is TRBJ2-5, the V gene TRBV7-2; TRBD1 is a possible D gene (5 bases). The germline gives CDR1 SGHTA, CDR2 FQGNSA. There are 16 residues in the CDR3. Trimming took off 2 bases at V and 4 bases at J, with 17 bases between the two ends. As DNA, the CDR3 is TGTGCCAGCAGCTTATGGGCTTTGGGGCGACCAGAGACCCAGTACTTC. Translating it yields CASSLWALGRPETQYF.

The rearrangement links TRBV13 to TRBJ1-2; TRBD1 agrees at 7 bases. Germline V lookup: CDR1 PRHDT, CDR2 FYEKMQ (reference sequence). The CDR3 covers 13 residues. V was pared by 3 bases and J by 8 bases, with 6 bases of the junction left unmatched. Written as DNA, the CDR3 is TGTGCCAGCAGCTTTAGGGGGCTTGCGGGCTACACCTTC. Encoded protein: CASSFRGLAGYTF.

The chain links TRBV10-1 to TRBJ2-3; 12 bases align to TRBD2. The length of the CDR3 is 13 residues. V was pared by 9 bases and J by 3 bases, with 1 base of the junction left unmatched. Germline values: CDR1 WNHNN, CDR2 SYGVQD (reference sequence). CDR3 amino acids: CASGLAGTDTQYF. The DNA for the CDR3 is TGCGCCAGTGGACTAGCGGGGACAGATACGCAGTATTTT.

V gene TRBV5-1 combines with J gene TRBJ1-2, with unresolved D. From germline, CDR1 is SGHRS and CDR2 YFSETQ. This CDR3 region has 13 residues. V was shortened by 3 bases and J by 7 bases, with 13 bases between the two germline ends. The CDR3 DNA reads TGCGCCAGCAGCTCAGAAGGGCAGGTTGGCTACACCTTC. Its translation is CASSSEGQVGYTF.

The chain employs TRBV20-1 and TRBJ1-3; D not certain. This CDR3 is 11 amino acids long. V shed 5 bases and J shed 7 bases, with 9 bases lying between them. Germline V CDR1 and CDR2: DFQATT, SNEGSKA (reference sequence). The CDR3 loop reads CSAPSLNTIYF. CDR3 sequence (DNA): TGCAGTGCTCCCAGTCTCAACACCATATATTTT.

The chain carries TRBV2 and TRBJ1-2; 7 nucleotides match TRBD1. This CDR3 spans 14 amino acids. Germline CDR1 and CDR2: SNHLY and FYNNEI. V gave up 6 bases and J gave up 0 bases; unmatched junction bases: 4. CDR3 DNA sequence: TGTGCCAGCAGAGGGACAGCTACTAACTATGGCTACACCTTC. Encoded protein: CASRGTATNYGYTF.

This chain connects TRBV18 to TRBJ1-1, with D hard to call. Trimming removed 2 bases from V and 2 bases from J, with 12 bases in between. The germline V gene encodes CDR1 KGHSH and CDR2 LQKENI. This CDR3 has 15 residues. The CDR3, as DNA: TGTGCCAGCTCACCATATGACGGCCCTAACACTGAAGCTTTCTTT. Translating it yields CASSPYDGPNTEAFF.

This chain uses TRBV6-6 with TRBJ2-7, with D unclear. Germline V lookup: CDR1 MNHNY, CDR2 SVGAGI (reference sequence). V lost 5 bases, J lost 1 base, and 6 bases lay in between. CDR3 length: 12 residues. The CDR3 bases are TGTGCCAGCAGTGTAGCATCCTACGAGCAGTACTTC. This codes for CASSVASYEQYF.

The chain links TRBV7-3 to TRBJ2-1, with 9 bases that match TRBD1. The V segment lost 5 bases and the J segment 7 bases; nucleotides outside the gene matches: 9. There are 15 residues in the CDR3. The germline CDR1 and CDR2 sequences are SGHTA and FQGTGA. In DNA, the CDR3 is TGTGCCAGCAGCGCGACCGGGACAGGGTCGAATGAGCAGTTCTTC. Translation gives CASSATGTGSNEQFF.

The rearrangement links TRBV11-1 to TRBJ2-1; possible D gene TRBD2, 6 bases. The V gene's germline CDR1 is SGHAT and CDR2 FQDESV (reference sequence). CDR3 size: 14 residues. Trimming took 0 bases from V and 8 from J, leaving 11 bases between them. CDR3 sequence: CASSLAGGTDEQFF. In DNA, the CDR3 is TGTGCCAGCAGCTTAGCGGGGGGTACGGATGAGCAGTTCTTC.

V is TRBV7-2 and J is TRBJ2-3; unclear D gene. The CDR3 covers 13 residues. Per germline, CDR1 SGHTA and CDR2 FQGNSA. The V gene lost 3 bases and the J gene lost 5 bases, with 9 bases spanning the gap. The DNA of the CDR3 is TGTGCCAGCAGCTTCGCAGAGAGAGATACGCAGTATTTT. Its protein is CASSFAERDTQYF.

This clone has only one observation. The chain couples TRBV2 to TRBJ1-2; D gene unclear. The germline V gene encodes CDR1 SNHLY and CDR2 FYNNEI. V was clipped by 4 bases and J by 2 bases, with 8 bases between them. The CDR3 runs to 13 residues. CDR3 loop: CASSGLRNYGYTF. For the CDR3, the DNA is TGTGCCAGCAGTGGGTTGAGAAACTATGGCTACACCTTC.

The chain uses TRBV6-5 and TRBJ1-6; maybe TRBD1 (5 bases). Trimming took off 2 bases at V and 9 bases at J, with 14 bases between the two ends. CDR1 is MNHEY and CDR2 is SVGAGI in the germline V gene. This CDR3 comprises 15 residues. The CDR3 nucleotides read TGTGCCAGCAGTTACGGGACGGTTATAACTTCACCCCTCCACTTT. It is translated as CASSYGTVITSPLHF.

This rearrangement joins TRBV5-1 to TRBJ2-7; 8 nucleotides line up with TRBD2. CDR1 is SGHRS, CDR2 YFSETQ, per germline. The CDR3 totals 15 residues. Unmatched junction bases numbered 7, after V lost 0 bases and J lost 5 bases. The CDR3 is CASSLVGAGADEQYF. As DNA, the CDR3 is TGCGCCAGCAGCTTGGTAGGAGCGGGGGCTGACGAGCAGTACTTC.

This chain joins TRBV7-6 and TRBJ2-3; D not resolved. Trimming pared 5 bases from V and 2 bases from J, leaving 11 bases between. There are 14 residues in the CDR3. Germline V lookup: CDR1 SGHVS, CDR2 FNYEAQ. CDR3 residues: CASSPLSNTDTQYF. The CDR3 DNA reads as TGTGCCAGCAGCCCGCTCTCAAACACAGATACGCAGTATTTT.

The chain links TRBV7-8 to TRBJ1-2, with TRBD1 matching over 12 bases. Unmatched junction bases numbered 5, after V lost 5 bases and J lost 4 bases. The CDR3 is 15 amino acids. Germline CDR1 reads SGHVS; CDR2 reads FQNEAQ. Here the CDR3 reads CASSPGQGASYGYTF. CDR3 DNA: TGTGCCAGCAGCCCGGGACAGGGGGCCTCCTATGGCTACACCTTC.

The chain recombines TRBV6-5 with TRBJ1-5; D is uncertain. Germline V gene data show CDR1 as MNHEY and CDR2 as SVGAGI. Trimming stripped 5 bases from V and 4 bases from J, with 9 bases between. CDR3 size: 13 residues. The CDR3 region has the DNA TGTGCCAGCAGTCAAACGGTAAATCAGCCCCAGCATTTT. Encoded protein: CASSQTVNQPQHF.